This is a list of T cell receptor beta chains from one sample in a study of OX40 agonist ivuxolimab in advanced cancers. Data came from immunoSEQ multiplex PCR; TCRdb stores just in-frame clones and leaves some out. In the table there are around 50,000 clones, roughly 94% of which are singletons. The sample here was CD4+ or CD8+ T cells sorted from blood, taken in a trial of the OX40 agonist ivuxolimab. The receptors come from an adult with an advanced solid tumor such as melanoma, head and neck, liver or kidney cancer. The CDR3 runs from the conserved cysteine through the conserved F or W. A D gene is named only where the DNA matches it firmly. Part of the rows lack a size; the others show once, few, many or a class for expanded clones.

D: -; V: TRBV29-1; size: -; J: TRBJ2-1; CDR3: CSLWGYNEQFF; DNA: TGCAGTCTGTGGGGGTACAATGAGCAGTTCTTC
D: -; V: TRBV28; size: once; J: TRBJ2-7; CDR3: CASSRGIGEQYF; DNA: TGTGCCAGCAGTCGGGGGATTGGCGAGCAGTACTTC
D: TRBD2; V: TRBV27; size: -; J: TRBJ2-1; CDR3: CASSSTTSSGRAGNEQFF; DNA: TGTGCCAGCAGTTCTACGACTTCTAGCGGGAGAGCGGGTAATGAGCAGTTCTTC
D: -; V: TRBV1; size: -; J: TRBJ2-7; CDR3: CTSSRRSSGGTYEQYF; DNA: TGCACCAGCAGCCGAAGAAGCAGCGGGGGGACCTACGAGCAGTACTTC
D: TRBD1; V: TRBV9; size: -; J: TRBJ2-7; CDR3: CASSVRDRGDEQYF; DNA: TGTGCCAGCAGCGTAAGGGACAGGGGCGATGAGCAGTACTTC
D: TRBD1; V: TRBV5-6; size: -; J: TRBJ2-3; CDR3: CASSPEAERDRVTDTQYF; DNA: TGTGCCAGCAGCCCCGAAGCCGAACGGGACAGAGTCACAGATACGCAGTATTTT
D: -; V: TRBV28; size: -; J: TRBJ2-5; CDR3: CASSSTGADQETQYF; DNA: TGTGCCAGCAGCTCCACTGGAGCGGACCAAGAGACCCAGTACTTC
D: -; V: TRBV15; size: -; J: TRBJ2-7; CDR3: CATSSSYEQYF; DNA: TGTGCCACCAGCAGTTCCTACGAGCAGTACTTC
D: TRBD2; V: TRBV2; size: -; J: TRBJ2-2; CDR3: CASSVRGLAGDLTGELFF; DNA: TGTGCCAGCAGCGTTAGGGGACTAGCGGGAGACCTCACCGGGGAGCTGTTTTTT
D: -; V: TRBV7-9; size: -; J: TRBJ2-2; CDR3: CASSLVDPGAGELFF; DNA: TGTGCCAGCAGCTTAGTGGACCCTGGGGCCGGGGAGCTGTTTTTT
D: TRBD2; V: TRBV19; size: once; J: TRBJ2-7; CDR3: CASSTGTSGYEQYF; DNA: TGTGCCAGTAGCACCGGGACTAGCGGCTACGAGCAGTACTTC
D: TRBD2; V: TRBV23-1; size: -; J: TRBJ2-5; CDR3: CASSRRTSLETQYF; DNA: TGCGCCAGCAGTCGACGGACTAGTCTTGAGACCCAGTACTTC
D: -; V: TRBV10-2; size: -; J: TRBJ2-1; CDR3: CASRDGLYNEQFF; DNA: TGCGCCAGCAGAGACGGACTCTACAATGAGCAGTTCTTC
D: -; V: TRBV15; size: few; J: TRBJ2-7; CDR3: CATSRAGGISYEQYF; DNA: TGTGCCACCAGCAGAGCCGGTGGGATCTCCTACGAGCAGTACTTC
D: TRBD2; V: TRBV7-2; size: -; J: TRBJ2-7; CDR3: CASTVAGFGCEQYF; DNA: TGTGCCAGCACCGTAGCGGGGTTCGGGTGCGAGCAGTACTTC
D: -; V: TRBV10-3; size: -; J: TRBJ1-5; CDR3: CAISEGSGSNQPQHF; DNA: TGTGCCATCAGTGAGGGGTCGGGTAGCAATCAGCCCCAGCATTTT
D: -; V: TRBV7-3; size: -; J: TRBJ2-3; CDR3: CASSLTVSDTQYF; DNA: TGTGCCAGCAGCTTAACCGTCTCAGATACGCAGTATTTT
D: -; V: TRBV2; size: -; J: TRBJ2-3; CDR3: CASSGGRDTLSTDTQYF; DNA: TGTGCCAGCAGTGGGGGCAGGGATACTCTAAGCACAGATACGCAGTATTTT
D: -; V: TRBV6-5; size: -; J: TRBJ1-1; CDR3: CASSPSPVLNTEAFF; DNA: TGTGCCAGCAGCCCGTCGCCAGTTTTGAACACTGAAGCTTTCTTT